The 5 T cell receptor beta chains given below trace back to one sample, sequenced in a study of blood T cell repertoires in COVID-19. Some clones are missing from TCRdb's copy, which holds only in-frame ones; the method was immunoSEQ multiplex PCR. The sample yields about 40,000 clones, 60% to 85% seen once. Sample: peripheral blood. The receptors shown here come from an elderly woman with acute or convalescent COVID-19.

The CDR3, as DNA: TGTGCCAGCAGCCCGGGACAGAACACCGGGGAGCTGTTTTTT. Protein product: CASSPGQNTGELFF. The chain couples TRBV3-1 (or the pseudogene TRBV3-2) to TRBJ2-2, with D possibly TRBD1 on 6 matching bases. The CDR3 totals 14 residues. Germline V gene data show CDR1 as LGHDT and CDR2 as YNNKEL (reference sequence). The V end lost 4 bases, the J end lost 1 base, and 7 bases lay between the germline ends.

This clone was observed a single time. The rearrangement joins TRBV24-1 to TRBJ2-3; no reliable D call. This CDR3 region has 11 residues. Germline CDR1 reads KGHDR; CDR2 reads SFDVKD. The V and J ends lost 6 bases and 4 bases respectively, with 4 bases between them. Here the CDR3 DNA reads TGTGCCACCAGTCAGTCAGATACGCAGTATTTT. Its protein is CATSQSDTQYF.

The V call is TRBV10-3, the J call TRBJ2-1; 12 bases fit TRBD2. The CDR3 sequence is 17 residues long. V was pared by 3 bases and J by 6 bases, with 9 bases of the junction left unmatched. CDR1 is ENHRY and CDR2 is SYGVKD in the germline V gene. The CDR3 DNA follows: TGTGCCATCAGTGAAAATACACTAGCGGGAGGAAGCAATGAGCAGTTCTTC. This encodes CAISENTLAGGSNEQFF.

This rearrangement joins TRBV6-1 to TRBJ2-1; 11 bases are a match to TRBD2. Germline values: CDR1 MNHNS, CDR2 SASEGT. The CDR3 is 15 amino acids. Germline trimming cut 4 bases from V and 2 bases from J; bases unmatched to any gene: 1. The CDR3 nucleotides read TGTGCCAGCAGTGTAGCGGGAGGGCCCTACAATGAGCAGTTCTTC. Translation gives CASSVAGGPYNEQFF.

This chain joins TRBV30 and TRBJ1-2; D uncertain. The germline gives CDR1 GTSNPN, CDR2 SVGIG (reference sequence). The CDR3 sequence is 13 residues long. Trimming took 1 base from V and 2 from J, leaving 8 bases between them. CDR3 nucleotides: TGTGCCTGGAGTGGAAACGGGAACTATGGCTACACCTTC. Its translation is CAWSGNGNYGYTF.